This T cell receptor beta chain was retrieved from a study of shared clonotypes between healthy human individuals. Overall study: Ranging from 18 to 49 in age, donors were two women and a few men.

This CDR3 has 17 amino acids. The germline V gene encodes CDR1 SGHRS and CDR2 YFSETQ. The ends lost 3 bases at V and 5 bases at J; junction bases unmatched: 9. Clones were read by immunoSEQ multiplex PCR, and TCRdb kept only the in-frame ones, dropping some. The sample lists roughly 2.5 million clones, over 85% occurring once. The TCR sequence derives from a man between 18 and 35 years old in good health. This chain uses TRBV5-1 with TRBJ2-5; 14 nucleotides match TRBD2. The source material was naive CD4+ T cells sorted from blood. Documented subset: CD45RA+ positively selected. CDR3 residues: CASSYGTSGSRGETQYF. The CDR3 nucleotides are TGCGCCAGCAGCTACGGGACTAGCGGGAGTCGAGGGGAGACCCAGTACTTC.